The 26 T cell receptor beta chains reported below all come from one sample, sequenced in a study of Ad26.COV2.S vaccination and SARS-CoV-2 variants. Sequencing was performed with immunoSEQ multiplex PCR; in TCRdb, only in-frame clones are kept and a portion is missing. The sample holds 360,000 or so clones; about 91% are singletons and the top ten take 1.9%. As to treatment: over 15 received Ad26.COV2.S at low or high dose, single or two shots; 5 received placebo; per-sample allocation not given. At day 63 after the first vaccine or placebo injection, samples were drawn. Here the sequenced sample was peripheral blood, taken in a trial of Ad26.COV2.S vaccine versus placebo. The receptor source for this set is a person aged 18-60 years who received the Ad26.COV2.S COVID-19 vaccine or a placebo.

The chain recombines TRBV6-5 with TRBJ2-5; D gene uncertain. Germline V lookup: CDR1 MNHEY, CDR2 SVGAGI. Between the trimmed V and J ends, which lost 0 bases and 5 bases, there was a span of 13 bases. This CDR3 is built from 15 residues. CDR3 in amino acids: CASSYSAIGRETQYF. As DNA, the CDR3 is TGTGCCAGCAGTTACTCCGCAATAGGGCGGGAGACCCAGTACTTC.

V and J are TRBV3-1 (or the pseudogene TRBV3-2) and TRBJ2-2, with 7 bases that match TRBD1. The junction had 12 bases not matched to a gene; V was cut back by 1 base and J by 4 bases. In germline, CDR1 is LGHDT, CDR2 YNNKEL (reference sequence). The CDR3 length is 18 residues. The CDR3 sequence: CASSQGTTGPLITGELFF. The CDR3 DNA is TGTGCCAGCAGCCAAGGTACGACAGGGCCCCTTATCACCGGGGAGCTGTTTTTT.

V gene TRBV4-1 combines with J gene TRBJ2-3; D gene ambiguous. The V gene's germline CDR1 is MGHRA and CDR2 YSYEKL. Trimming removed 1 base at V and 6 bases at J, with 5 bases between. The CDR3 extends over 12 amino acids. CDR3 loop: CASSQVGDTQYF. The CDR3 DNA is TGCGCCAGCAGCCAAGTGGGTGATACGCAGTATTTT.

The rearrangement links TRBV4-1 to TRBJ2-4; D is unclear. Between the trimmed V and J ends, which lost 2 bases and 6 bases, there was a span of 8 bases. The CDR3 totals 13 residues. Germline V gene lookup returns CDR1 MGHRA and CDR2 YSYEKL. For the CDR3, the DNA is TGCGCCAGCAGCCAACAGCACGGAAACATTCAGTACTTC. Its translation is CASSQQHGNIQYF.

The chain combines TRBV5-1 with TRBJ1-1; tentative D call: TRBD1 (5 bases). The germline V gene encodes CDR1 SGHRS and CDR2 YFSETQ. V lost 4 bases to trimming and J lost 2 bases, with 15 bases between them. The CDR3 is made up of 15 amino acids. CDR3 loop: CASSITGTVNTEAFF. CDR3 in DNA: TGCGCCAGCAGCATCACCGGGACGGTTAACACTGAAGCTTTCTTT.

This clone has a handful of counts. The chain links TRBV2 to TRBJ1-5; perhaps TRBD1 as D (6 bases). The CDR3 has 16 amino acids. In germline, CDR1 is SNHLY, CDR2 FYNNEI. V was shortened by 6 bases and J by 2 bases, with 17 bases between the two germline ends. CDR3 residues: CASSPREGVGNQPQHF. As DNA, the CDR3 is TGTGCCAGCAGCCCGCGGGAGGGGGTGGGCAATCAGCCCCAGCATTTT.

The V gene is TRBV4-1, the J gene TRBJ2-5; 14 bases are shared with TRBD2. V trimming: 4 bases; J trimming: 2 bases; junction bases outside the gene matches: 9. Germline V CDR1 and CDR2: MGHRA, YSYEKL. CDR3 length equals 18 residues. The CDR3 DNA follows: TGCGCCAGCAGCCCGGGACTAGCGGGAGAGAGAGATCAAGAGACCCAGTACTTC. It yields the protein CASSPGLAGERDQETQYF.

The chain links TRBV9 to TRBJ1-2; 7 bases are a match to TRBD1. There are 15 residues in the CDR3. From germline, CDR1 is SGDLS and CDR2 YYNGEE. The ends lost 0 bases at V and 7 bases at J; junction bases unmatched: 9. DNA for the CDR3: TGTGCCAGCAGCGTAGGTCAGGGGGTAACGCGTGGCTACACCTTC. This codes for CASSVGQGVTRGYTF. The whole variable domain, filled in from reference TRBV9 and TRBJ1-2, reads DSGVTQTPKHLITATGQRVTLRCSPRSGDLSVYWYQQSLDQGLQFLIQYYNGEERAKGNILERFSAQQFPDLHSELNLSSLELGDSALYFCASSVGQGVTRGYTFGSGTRLTVV.

This clone was detected once. This chain uses TRBV30 with TRBJ1-5; D may be TRBD1 (6 bases). This CDR3 region has 13 residues. Germline V gene sequence: CDR1 GTSNPN, CDR2 SVGIG (reference sequence). V was shortened by 1 base and J by 6 bases, with 10 bases between the two germline ends. DNA of the CDR3: TGTGCCTGGAGTGAGGGGGGTAGTCAGCCCCAGCATTTT. Its protein is CAWSEGGSQPQHF.

The sample holds a few counts of this clone. J is TRBJ1-1 and V is TRBV11-2; no clear D gene. The CDR3 consists of 14 residues. Germline V CDR1 and CDR2: SGHAT, FQNNGV. The V end was cut by 3 bases, the J end by 5 bases, with 13 bases between. The CDR3 loop reads CASSLDSRGTEAFF. The CDR3 DNA reads as TGTGCCAGCAGCTTGGACTCCAGAGGGACTGAAGCTTTCTTT.

This sequence joins TRBV7-3 and TRBJ1-2; TRBD1 matches at 7 bases. V was pared by 5 bases and J by 13 bases, with 10 bases of the junction left unmatched. CDR3 length: 12 residues. From germline, CDR1 is SGHTA and CDR2 FQGTGA. As DNA, the CDR3 is TGTGCCAGCAGCACCTTACAGGGGAGTGGCACCTTC. This translates into CASSTLQGSGTF. Complete variable domain (other parts from reference TRBV7-3 and TRBJ1-2): GAGVSQTPSNKVTEKGKYVELRCDPISGHTALYWYRQSLGQGPEFLIYFQGTGAADDSGLPNDRFFAVRPEGSVSTLKIQRTERGDSAVYLCASSTLQGSGTFGSGTRLTVV.

The chain employs TRBV2 and TRBJ1-5; tentative D call: TRBD1 (5 bases). This CDR3 region has 16 residues. Trimming cost V 6 bases and J 0 bases, with 15 bases left between them. The V gene's germline CDR1 is SNHLY and CDR2 FYNNEI. CDR3 bases: TGTGCCAGCAGCCCCCGTGGGACCGCTAGCAATCAGCCCCAGCATTTT. Translating gives CASSPRGTASNQPQHF.

The chain links TRBV19 to TRBJ2-5; D possibly corresponds to TRBD1 (6 bases). Trimming took 5 bases from V and 2 from J, leaving 9 bases between them. The CDR3 sequence is 13 residues long. Germline-derived CDR1 and CDR2 are LNHDA and SQIVND (reference sequence). Written as DNA, the CDR3 is TGTGCCAGTAGTGTACAGGGACAAGAGACCCAGTACTTC. It yields the protein CASSVQGQETQYF.

This chain uses TRBV18 with TRBJ2-1; D call uncertain. Between the trimmed V and J ends, which lost 1 base and 4 bases, there was a span of 11 bases. Germline V lookup: CDR1 KGHSH, CDR2 LQKENI. The CDR3 covers 15 residues. This CDR3 reads CASSPQVVGYNEQFF. As DNA, the CDR3 is TGTGCCAGCTCACCACAGGTCGTTGGGTACAATGAGCAGTTCTTC. Using reference TRBV18 and TRBJ2-1 for the parts outside the CDR3, the full variable domain is NAGVMQNPRHLVRRRGQEARLRCSPMKGHSHVYWYRQLPEEGLKFMVYLQKENIIDESGMPKERFSAEFPKEGPSILRIQQVVRGDSAAYFCASSPQVVGYNEQFFGPGTRLTVL.

This clone was found once. This chain uses TRBV5-8 with TRBJ2-3, with D possibly matching TRBD1 (6 bases). The CDR3 is 15 amino acids. V gave up 2 bases and J gave up 6 bases, with 16 bases separating them. Germline values: CDR1 SGHTS, CDR2 YDEGEE. Here the CDR3 reads CASSFPWGRGDTQYF. The DNA of the CDR3 is TGTGCCAGCAGCTTCCCCTGGGGGCGTGGGGATACGCAGTATTTT.

The genes are TRBV6-5 and TRBJ2-3; 9 nucleotides line up with TRBD2. Germline CDR1 and CDR2: MNHEY and SVGAGI. The CDR3 consists of 14 residues. Trimming at V came to 8 bases and at J to 2 bases, leaving 5 bases not matched to a gene. The DNA of the CDR3 is TGTGCCAGCTGCGCTAGCGGGAACACAGATACGCAGTATTTT. Protein product: CASCASGNTDTQYF.

The genes are TRBV30 and TRBJ2-1, with TRBD2 as a possible D gene (5 bases). CDR3 length: 14 amino acids. V was trimmed by 4 bases and J by 5 bases, leaving 15 bases between them. Germline V gene lookup returns CDR1 GTSNPN and CDR2 SVGIG (reference sequence). CDR3 residues: CAWIRAEVNNEQFF. As DNA, the CDR3 is TGTGCCTGGATCCGGGCGGAGGTGAACAATGAGCAGTTCTTC.

This clone appeared a few times. The CDR3, as DNA: TGTGCCAGCAGCCTCAGGGGAAGTCAGCCCCAGCATTTT. Its protein product is CASSLRGSQPQHF. The genes are TRBV14 and TRBJ1-5, with D tentatively TRBD1 (6 bases). There are 13 residues in the CDR3. Between the trimmed V and J ends, which lost 4 bases and 6 bases, there was a span of 10 bases. CDR1 SGHDN and CDR2 FVKESK come from the germline V gene. Based on the CDR3 plus reference TRBV14 and TRBJ1-5, the full variable domain is EAGVTQFPSHSVIEKGQTVTLRCDPISGHDNLYWYRRVMGKEIKFLLHFVKESKQDESGMPNNRFLAERTGGTYSTLKVQPAELEDSGVYFCASSLRGSQPQHFGDGTRLSIL.

The chain combines TRBV5-4 with TRBJ2-5, with TRBD1 as a possible D gene (8 bases). The V end was cut by 1 base, the J end by 5 bases, with 15 bases between. The length of the CDR3 is 15 residues. Germline CDR1 and CDR2: SGHNT and YYREEE (reference sequence). This CDR3 reads CASSLRTGRGETQYF. CDR3 nucleotide sequence: TGTGCCAGCAGCTTGCGGACAGGGCGGGGGGAGACCCAGTACTTC. Variable domain in full (rest from reference TRBV5-4 and TRBJ2-5): ETGVTQSPTHLIKTRGQQVTLRCSSQSGHNTVSWYQQALGQGPQFIFQYYREEENGRGNFPPRFSGLQFPNYSSELNVNALELDDSALYLCASSLRTGRGETQYFGPGTRLLVL.

This rearrangement joins TRBV7-3 to TRBJ1-1; D gene ambiguous. The V end lost 2 bases, the J end lost 5 bases, and 9 bases lay between the germline ends. The CDR3 runs to 13 residues. CDR1 is SGHTA and CDR2 is FQGTGA in the germline V gene. The CDR3 region has the DNA TGTGCCAGCAGCTTACGGGGAAGTACTGAAGCTTTCTTT. Residues: CASSLRGSTEAFF.

The chain is built from TRBV4-3 and TRBJ2-7; 7 bases are a match to TRBD1. Germline V gene lookup returns CDR1 LGHNA and CDR2 YSLEER. This CDR3 is 15 amino acids long. The V and J ends lost 4 bases and 5 bases, in that order; junction bases with no gene match: 11. This chain's CDR3 is CASSPDRDRHNEQYF. The DNA for the CDR3 is TGCGCCAGCAGCCCGGACCGGGACAGACATAACGAGCAGTACTTC.

The chain links TRBV19 to TRBJ1-2, with D uncertain. Germline loops: CDR1 LNHDA, CDR2 SQIVND (reference sequence). Deletions cut 6 bases from V and 2 bases from J, with 4 bases between. This CDR3 is 11 amino acids long. This CDR3 reads CASSLNYGYTF. CDR3 coding DNA: TGTGCCAGTAGCCTCAACTATGGCTACACCTTC.

The CDR3 region is CASSPQGEEMNTEAFF. CDR3 coding DNA: TGTGCCAGCAGCCCCCAAGGGGAGGAAATGAACACTGAAGCTTTCTTT. The chain employs TRBV4-2 and TRBJ1-1, with D possibly matching TRBD1 (5 bases). The V end was cut by 4 bases, the J end by 0 bases, with 15 bases between. The CDR3 is 16 residues long. Germline lookup yields CDR1 LGHNA and CDR2 YNFKEQ.

Only one count was recorded for this clone. The rearrangement uses TRBV6-4 and TRBJ2-2, with TRBD1 as a possible D gene (7 bases). Germline-derived CDR1 and CDR2 are MRHNA and SNTAGT. The V end lost 4 bases, the J end lost 4 bases, and 10 bases lay between the germline ends. The CDR3 consists of 14 residues. For the CDR3, the DNA is TGTGCCAGCAGTGCGGAGGGGGCCACCGGGGAGCTGTTTTTT. Amino acids: CASSAEGATGELFF.

The chain has TRBV28 and TRBJ2-7, with 7 bases matching TRBD2. CDR1 is MDHEN and CDR2 is SYDVKM in the germline V gene. The junction had 9 bases not matched to a gene; V was cut back by 6 bases and J by 7 bases. The CDR3 sequence is 13 residues long. Written as DNA, the CDR3 is TGTGCCAGCAGACCAAGGAATAGCGGGGAGCAGTACTTC. This encodes CASRPRNSGEQYF.

The rearrangement links TRBV28 to TRBJ2-7; D is possibly TRBD2 (6 bases). CDR3 length: 17 residues. V gave up 8 bases and J gave up 0 bases, with 23 bases separating them. Germline V lookup: CDR1 MDHEN, CDR2 SYDVKM. CDR3 protein: CASPPGSVAMSSYEQYF. As DNA, the CDR3 is TGTGCCAGCCCCCCCGGGAGTGTAGCGATGAGCTCCTACGAGCAGTACTTC.